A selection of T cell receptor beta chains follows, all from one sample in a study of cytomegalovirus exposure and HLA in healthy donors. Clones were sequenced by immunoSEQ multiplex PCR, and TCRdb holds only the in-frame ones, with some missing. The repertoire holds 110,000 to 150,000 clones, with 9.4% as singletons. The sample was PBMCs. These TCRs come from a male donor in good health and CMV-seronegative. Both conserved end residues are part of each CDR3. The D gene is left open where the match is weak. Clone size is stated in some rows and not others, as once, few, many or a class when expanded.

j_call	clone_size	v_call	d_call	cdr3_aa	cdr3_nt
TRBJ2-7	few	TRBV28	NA	CASRSNTGAYEQYF	TGTGCCAGCAGAAGCAATACGGGAGCTTACGAGCAGTACTTC
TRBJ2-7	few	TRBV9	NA	CASSGHHNKNEQYF	TGTGCCAGCAGCGGACACCACAATAAAAACGAGCAGTACTTC
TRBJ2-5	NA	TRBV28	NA	CASEGGVETQYF	TGTGCCAGTGAGGGGGGGGTGGAGACCCAGTACTTC
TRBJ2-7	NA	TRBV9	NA	CASSVEPSPSYEQYF	TGTGCCAGCAGCGTAGAGCCTAGCCCCTCCTACGAGCAGTACTTC
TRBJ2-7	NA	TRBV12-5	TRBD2	CASGDGLAGSNEQYF	TGTGCTAGTGGTGACGGACTAGCGGGAAGCAACGAGCAGTACTTC
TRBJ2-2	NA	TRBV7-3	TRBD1	CASSAQGATGELFF	TGTGCCAGCAGCGCACAGGGGGCGACCGGGGAGCTGTTTTTT
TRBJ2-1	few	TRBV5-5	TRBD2	CASTRVAGSSYNEQFF	TGTGCCAGCACCAGAGTAGCGGGGAGCTCCTACAATGAGCAGTTCTTC
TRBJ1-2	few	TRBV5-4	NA	CASSLGTYPRDYGYTF	TGTGCCAGCAGCTTGGGGACTTATCCTCGGGACTATGGCTACACCTTC
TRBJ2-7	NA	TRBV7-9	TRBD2	CASSATSGSSYEQYF	TGTGCCAGCAGCGCGACTAGCGGGAGTTCCTACGAGCAGTACTTC
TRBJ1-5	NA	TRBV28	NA	CASSPQQGHNQPQHF	TGTGCCAGCAGTCCTCAACAGGGTCACAATCAGCCCCAGCATTTT
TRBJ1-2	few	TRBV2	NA	CASRRGSYGYTF	TGTGCCAGCAGGAGGGGGAGCTATGGCTACACCTTC
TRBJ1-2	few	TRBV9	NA	CASSVGGLRSNYGYTF	TGTGCCAGCAGCGTAGGGGGCCTTAGGAGTAACTATGGCTACACCTTC
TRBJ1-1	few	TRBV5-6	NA	CASSLKGVWGAFF	TGTGCCAGCAGCTTGAAGGGAGTTTGGGGAGCTTTCTTT
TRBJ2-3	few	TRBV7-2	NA	CASSLVPGGVTDTQYF	TGTGCCAGCAGCTTAGTTCCCGGCGGGGTCACAGATACGCAGTATTTT
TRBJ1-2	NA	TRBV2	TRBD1	CASSEATGGHYGYTF	TGTGCCAGCAGTGAAGCGACAGGGGGGCACTATGGCTACACCTTC
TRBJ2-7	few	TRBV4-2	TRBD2	CASSQTSGSYDEQYF	TGTGCCAGCAGCCAGACTAGCGGGAGTTACGACGAGCAGTACTTC